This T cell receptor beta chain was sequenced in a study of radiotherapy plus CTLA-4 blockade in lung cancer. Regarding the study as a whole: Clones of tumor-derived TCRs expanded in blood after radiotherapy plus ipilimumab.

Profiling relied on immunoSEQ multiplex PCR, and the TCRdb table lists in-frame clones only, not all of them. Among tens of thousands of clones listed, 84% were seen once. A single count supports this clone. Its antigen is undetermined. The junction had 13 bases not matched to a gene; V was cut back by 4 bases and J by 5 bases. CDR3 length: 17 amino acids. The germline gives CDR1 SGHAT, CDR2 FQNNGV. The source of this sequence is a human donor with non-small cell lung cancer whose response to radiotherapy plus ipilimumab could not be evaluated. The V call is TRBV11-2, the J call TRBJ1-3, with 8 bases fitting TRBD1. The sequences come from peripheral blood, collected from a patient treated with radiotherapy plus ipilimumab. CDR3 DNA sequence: TGTGCCAGCAGCTCACAGCTTTGGACAGGGATAAGAAACACCATATATTTT. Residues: CASSSQLWTGIRNTIYF.